Below, 14 T cell receptor beta chains from the same sample are listed, as sequenced in a study of shared clonotypes between healthy human individuals. TCRdb's copy holds only in-frame clones and misses some; the assay was immunoSEQ multiplex PCR. The table includes about 1.1 million clones, about 80% detected once. The sequenced sample consisted of memory CD4+ T cells from PBMCs. Indicated subset: CD45RA-negative fraction. The receptor set was obtained from a man younger than 35 in good health. Some clones in this sample may be carry-over from other donors' samples.

Regarding this clone: Different DNA sequences within this sample yield the same CDR3. This chain joins TRBV18 and TRBJ2-3; either TRBD1 or TRBD2 may fit D (5 bases each). V was clipped by 4 bases and J by 0 bases, with 8 bases between them. Germline lookup yields CDR1 KGHSH and CDR2 LQKENI. This CDR3 contains 14 residues. The DNA for the CDR3 is TGTGCCAGCTCACGGGACCTTAGCACAGATACGCAGTATTTT. It specifies CASSRDLSTDTQYF.

This chain uses TRBV5-5 with TRBJ1-2; 7 bases are a match to TRBD1. The CDR3 length is 13 residues. After removal of 3 bases from V and 4 bases from J, the junction contained 3 bases not matched to a gene. CDR1 SGHKS and CDR2 YYEKEE come from the germline V gene (reference sequence). In DNA form, the CDR3 reads TGTGCCAGCAGCTCCGGGACAGTCTATGGCTACACCTTC. Translating gives CASSSGTVYGYTF. The whole variable domain, remainder taken from reference TRBV5-5 and TRBJ1-2, is DAGVTQSPTHLIKTRGQQVTLRCSPISGHKSVSWYQQVLGQGPQFIFQYYEKEERGRGNFPDRFSARQFPNYSSELNVNALLLGDSALYLCASSSGTVYGYTFGSGTRLTVV.

About this clone itself: A much larger clone differs from this one at a single base, so this may be a read error. V and J are TRBV7-2 and TRBJ1-1; weak D call: TRBD1 (5 bases). Germline CDR1 and CDR2: SGHTA and FQGNSA. The CDR3 runs to 14 residues. Trimming removed 0 bases from V and 1 base from J, with 6 bases in between. The CDR3 DNA follows: TGTGCCAGCAGCTTAGCGCAGGGGAACACTGAAGCTTTCTTT. Amino acid sequence: CASSLAQGNTEAFF.

J is TRBJ2-1 and V is TRBV11-2; tentative D call: TRBD1 (5 bases). The CDR3 loop spans 15 amino acids. Germline V gene lookup returns CDR1 SGHAT and CDR2 FQNNGV. V was clipped by 4 bases and J by 2 bases, with 12 bases between them. CDR3 loop: CASSSFSGTYNEQFF. CDR3 in DNA: TGTGCCAGCAGCTCTTTCTCAGGGACCTACAATGAGCAGTTCTTC.

This clone came up many times. The same CDR3 also results from other DNA sequences found in this sample. The chain combines TRBV29-1 with TRBJ1-5, with D possibly TRBD1 on 6 matching bases. This CDR3 region has 13 residues. The ends were cut back, 4 bases at V and 4 bases at J, with 11 bases in the middle. CDR1 is SQVTM, CDR2 ANQGSEA, per germline. CDR3 residues: CSVAQGPNQPQHF. The DNA of the CDR3 is TGCAGCGTTGCCCAGGGGCCAAATCAGCCCCAGCATTTT.

This clone was observed a few times. The gene calls are TRBV19 and TRBJ1-5; D is unclear. The CDR3 length is 14 residues. V gave up 5 bases and J gave up 3 bases, with 11 bases separating them. CDR1 and CDR2 from the germline V gene are LNHDA and SQIVND (reference sequence). CDR3 sequence reads: CASSVPGYNQPQHF. CDR3 nucleotides: TGTGCCAGTAGTGTTCCGGGGTACAATCAGCCCCAGCATTTT.

This clone was seen a few times. V usage is TRBV15 and J usage is TRBJ2-1; 8 bases are a match to TRBD2. The CDR3 has 14 residues. The germline CDR1 and CDR2 sequences are LNHNV and YYDKDF (reference sequence). V dropped 5 bases and J dropped 7; count of bases not matched to a gene: 7. The CDR3 is CATSGAGVWNEQFF. The CDR3 nucleotides read TGTGCCACCAGCGGAGCGGGAGTGTGGAATGAGCAGTTCTTC.

Concerning this clone: It may be a read error: a sequence one base away is much more abundant. The V and J genes are TRBV27 and TRBJ1-1; 7 positions match TRBD1. Germline lookup yields CDR1 MNHEY and CDR2 SMNVEV (reference sequence). There are 14 residues in the CDR3. The junction had 4 bases not matched to a gene; V was cut back by 6 bases and J by 0 bases. CDR3 loop: CASREGQMNTEAFF. The CDR3 bases are TGTGCCAGCAGGGAGGGACAGATGAACACTGAAGCTTTCTTT.

V gene TRBV30 combines with J gene TRBJ2-5; D gene ambiguous. Germline V gene lookup returns CDR1 GTSNPN and CDR2 SVGIG (reference sequence). The CDR3 sequence is 15 residues long. V lost 4 bases and J lost 5, with 20 bases in between. Here the CDR3 reads CAWTPPLGKWETQYF. CDR3 nucleotides: TGTGCCTGGACCCCCCCGCTCGGTAAATGGGAGACCCAGTACTTC.

The J gene is TRBJ2-7, the V gene TRBV4-3; possibly TRBD2 for D (5 bases). V dropped 0 bases and J dropped 4 bases, with 19 bases sitting between them. The CDR3 has 17 residues. The germline V gene encodes CDR1 LGHNA and CDR2 YSLEER. The DNA of the CDR3 is TGCGCCAGCAGCCAAGATTTGTTGGCGGGCGAGGTTTACGAGCAGTACTTC. It encodes CASSQDLLAGEVYEQYF.

This chain joins TRBV6-6 and TRBJ2-7; D unclear. Trimming left V 2 bases short and J 0 bases short, with 8 bases between. CDR3 size: 14 residues. Germline CDR1 MNHNY, CDR2 SVGAGI (reference sequence). CDR3 DNA sequence: TGTGCCAGCAGTTACGCTCTGGGCTCCTACGAGCAGTACTTC. Its protein product is CASSYALGSYEQYF.

The chain couples TRBV7-6 to TRBJ1-5, with D perhaps matching TRBD1 (6 bases). The V gene's germline CDR1 is SGHVS and CDR2 FNYEAQ. The CDR3 contains 15 residues. V was pared by 4 bases and J by 7 bases, with 17 bases between. The CDR3 reads CASSSRRGIGQPQHF. CDR3 bases: TGTGCCAGCAGCTCACGTAGGGGGATAGGACAGCCCCAGCATTTT.

In its sample, this clone was seen a few times. The chain combines TRBV28 with TRBJ1-2; no clear D. The CDR3 covers 13 residues. Germline loops: CDR1 MDHEN, CDR2 SYDVKM. The V and J ends lost 4 bases and 9 bases respectively, with 15 bases between them. The CDR3 DNA follows: TGTGCCAGCAGTTCAGAGGTCTGGGCCAGCTACACCTTC. Translating gives CASSSEVWASYTF.

The V gene is TRBV28, the J gene TRBJ2-3; TRBD1 is a possible D gene (7 bases). The CDR3 extends over 18 amino acids. Trimming removed 3 bases from V and 3 bases from J, with 22 bases in between. CDR1 is MDHEN and CDR2 is SYDVKM in the germline V gene. The CDR3 nucleotides read TGTGCCAGCAGTTTGGCCGAGGAGGGCAGGGACAGTACAGATACGCAGTATTTT. Encoded protein: CASSLAEEGRDSTDTQYF.